These 21 T cell receptor beta chains were all obtained from the same sample, sequenced in a study of Ad26.COV2.S vaccination and SARS-CoV-2 variants. Profiled with immunoSEQ multiplex PCR; TCRdb holds only in-frame clones, not every one. Found here are some 190,000 clones, around 90% of them singletons; the top ten hold under 7.5%. Here the sequenced sample was peripheral blood, taken after recovery from COVID-19. Receptor source: a human donor who had recovered from COVID-19.

The J gene is TRBJ2-5, the V gene TRBV2; D is undetermined. Germline loops: CDR1 SNHLY, CDR2 FYNNEI. The length of the CDR3 is 13 residues. Trimming left V 8 bases short and J 1 base short, with 11 bases between. CDR3 protein: CASSQNGQETQYF. The DNA for the CDR3 is TGTGCCAGCTCCCAAAACGGCCAAGAGACCCAGTACTTC.

The chain employs TRBV30 and TRBJ1-1, with unresolved D. The CDR3 covers 11 residues. V gave up 0 bases and J gave up 1 base, with 0 bases separating them. Looked up from germline, CDR1 is GTSNPN and CDR2 is SVGIG (reference sequence). CDR3 DNA: TGTGCCTGGAGTGTGAACACTGAAGCTTTCTTT. Protein product: CAWSVNTEAFF.

This clone appeared once. The J gene is TRBJ1-2, the V gene TRBV3-1 (or the pseudogene TRBV3-2), with 9 bases fitting TRBD1. V trimming: 4 bases; J trimming: 6 bases; junction bases outside the gene matches: 9. The germline V gene has CDR1 LGHDT and CDR2 YNNKEL (reference sequence). The CDR3 extends over 15 amino acids. The CDR3 loop is CASSPLGTGNDGYTF. The CDR3 nucleotides are TGTGCCAGCAGCCCCCTCGGGACAGGGAACGATGGCTACACCTTC.

The chain employs TRBV15 and TRBJ2-3; 10 nucleotides agree with TRBD2. Losses at the gene ends were 0 bases for V and 2 bases for J; bases not matched to a gene: 5. Germline CDR1 and CDR2: LNHNV and YYDKDF (reference sequence). This CDR3 spans 17 amino acids. The CDR3 DNA sequence: TGTGCCACCAGCAGAGATCCTAGCGGGGGTCTCACAGATACGCAGTATTTT. Encoded protein: CATSRDPSGGLTDTQYF.

The rearrangement joins TRBV5-1 to TRBJ2-3; 8 nucleotides align to TRBD1. The CDR3 length is 15 residues. Germline V gene data show CDR1 as SGHRS and CDR2 as YFSETQ. The V gene end was trimmed by 4 bases and the J gene end by 0 bases; junction bases not matched to a gene: 4. Written as DNA, the CDR3 is TGCGCCAGCAGCCGGACAGGGTACAGCACAGATACGCAGTATTTT. This encodes CASSRTGYSTDTQYF.

This clone was seen only a few times. The CDR3 region is CASSSLGLVYGYTF. CDR3 nucleotide sequence: TGTGCCAGCAGCTCATTGGGACTTGTCTATGGCTACACCTTC. This chain joins TRBV7-9 and TRBJ1-2; TRBD1 is a possible D gene (5 bases). The ends were cut back, 4 bases at V and 4 bases at J, with 13 bases in the middle. The germline V gene encodes CDR1 SEHNR and CDR2 FQNEAQ (reference sequence). CDR3 length equals 14 residues.

As regards this clone: In the same sample, other DNA sequences code for this CDR3. V is TRBV11-3 and J is TRBJ2-7; D is possibly TRBD1 or TRBD2 (5 bases each). V was pared by 5 bases and J by 0 bases, with 11 bases between. CDR3 length: 14 residues. Germline V gene sequence: CDR1 SGHNT, CDR2 YENEEA. The CDR3 here is CASSPGTSSYEQYF. As DNA, the CDR3 is TGTGCCAGCAGCCCCGGGACCAGCTCCTACGAGCAGTACTTC.

V usage is TRBV18 and J usage is TRBJ1-1; TRBD1 is a possible D gene (6 bases). V shed 6 bases and J shed 5 bases, with 16 bases lying between them. The V gene's germline CDR1 is KGHSH and CDR2 LQKENI. The CDR3 consists of 14 residues. CDR3 DNA sequence: TGTGCCAGCTCCAGTACAGGGAGGAAGACTGAAGCTTTCTTT. Encoded protein: CASSSTGRKTEAFF.

This clone was seen a handful of times. V is TRBV19 and J is TRBJ2-7; D is uncertain. Germline V CDR1 and CDR2: LNHDA, SQIVND (reference sequence). The CDR3 length is 13 residues. Trimming cost V 4 bases and J 4 bases, with 11 bases left between them. The CDR3 spells CASSTLEDYEQYF. Here the CDR3 DNA reads TGTGCCAGTAGTACCCTCGAGGATTACGAGCAGTACTTC.

This chain joins TRBV28 and TRBJ1-2; D gene unclear. With 5 bases removed from V and 4 bases from J, the gap between germline ends came to 8 bases. Germline CDR1 and CDR2: MDHEN and SYDVKM. The CDR3 spans 12 residues. The CDR3 sequence is CASSPQFYGYTF. The CDR3 coding sequence is TGTGCCAGCAGTCCCCAATTCTATGGCTACACCTTC.

The V gene is TRBV9, the J gene TRBJ1-1; TRBD1 might be the D (5 bases). The CDR3 contains 15 residues. The germline CDR1 and CDR2 sequences are SGDLS and YYNGEE. The V end was cut by 0 bases, the J end by 6 bases, with 15 bases between. The DNA of the CDR3 is TGTGCCAGCAGCGTAGTGTCCAGGGCGTTGGCTGAAGCTTTCTTT. This translates into CASSVVSRALAEAFF.

The chain combines TRBV6-6 with TRBJ1-5; a possible D gene is TRBD1 (5 bases). The germline V and J ends were trimmed by 6 bases and 0 bases, with 21 bases remaining between them. This CDR3 has 18 residues. Germline V gives CDR1 MNHNY, CDR2 SVGAGI (reference sequence). The CDR3 loop is CASSRGLKGLGSNQPQHF. Here the CDR3 DNA reads TGTGCCAGCAGCCGAGGGCTAAAGGGACTCGGTAGCAATCAGCCCCAGCATTTT.

This chain links TRBV28 with TRBJ1-2; 11 nucleotides align to TRBD1. The CDR3 consists of 14 residues. V shed 5 bases, J shed 7 bases, and the junction held 6 bases outside the gene matches. Germline assignment: CDR1 MDHEN and CDR2 SYDVKM. CDR3 sequence: CASSLPGQGGGYTF. In nucleotides, the CDR3 is TGTGCCAGCAGTCTCCCGGGACAGGGGGGTGGCTACACCTTC.

CDR3 residues: CASSPDQGLRYGYTF. DNA of the CDR3: TGTGCCAGCAGTCCAGATCAGGGTTTACGGTATGGCTACACCTTC. This chain connects TRBV6-5 to TRBJ1-2; TRBD1 might be the D (5 bases). CDR3 length equals 15 residues. Trimming pared 5 bases from V and 5 bases from J, leaving 18 bases between. CDR1 and CDR2 (germline): MNHEY, SVGAGI.

The chain uses TRBV4-1 and TRBJ1-6; TRBD1 matches at 7 bases. CDR1 is MGHRA and CDR2 is YSYEKL in the germline V gene. J gave up 4 bases and V 4 bases, and 7 bases lay outside the gene matches. The CDR3 loop spans 16 amino acids. DNA of the CDR3: TGCGCCAGCAGCCTTAAAGGGGGACAGTATAATTCACCCCTCCACTTT. Protein: CASSLKGGQYNSPLHF.

Only a few counts were recorded for this clone. The chain has TRBV5-1 and TRBJ1-4; D unclear. The CDR3 covers 15 residues. Trimming pared 1 base from V and 4 bases from J, leaving 11 bases between. CDR1 is SGHRS and CDR2 is YFSETQ in the germline V gene. In DNA form, the CDR3 reads TGCGCCAGCAGCTTGAGAGACAACCGTAATGAAAAACTGTTTTTT. This sequence encodes CASSLRDNRNEKLFF. Based on the CDR3 plus reference TRBV5-1 and TRBJ1-4, the full variable domain is KAGVTQTPRYLIKTRGQQVTLSCSPISGHRSVSWYQQTPGQGLQFLFEYFSETQRNKGNFPGRFSGRQFSNSRSEMNVSTLELGDSALYLCASSLRDNRNEKLFFGSGTQLSVL.

V is TRBV28 and J is TRBJ2-4; D call uncertain. Germline-derived CDR1 and CDR2 are MDHEN and SYDVKM. CDR3 length equals 15 residues. Trimming removed 4 bases at V and 1 base at J, with 11 bases between. The CDR3 protein is CASSSSQAAKNIQYF. DNA for the CDR3: TGTGCCAGCAGTTCATCCCAGGCTGCCAAAAACATTCAGTACTTC.

The chain has TRBV19 and TRBJ2-1, with TRBD2 identical over 8 bases. Looked up from germline, CDR1 is LNHDA and CDR2 is SQIVND (reference sequence). Unmatched junction bases numbered 8, after V lost 10 bases and J lost 0 bases. This CDR3 spans 15 amino acids. The CDR3, as DNA: TGTGCCACTACCTCGGGGACTAGCTCCTACAATGAGCAGTTCTTC. It translates to CATTSGTSSYNEQFF.

V gene TRBV5-4 combines with J gene TRBJ1-5, with 12 nucleotides matching TRBD1. Germline assignment: CDR1 SGHNT and CDR2 YYREEE (reference sequence). The CDR3 sequence is 15 residues long. V dropped 4 bases and J dropped 7; count of bases not matched to a gene: 6. CDR3 sequence (DNA): TGTGCCAGCAGCAGGGACAGGGGGCTCGGGCAGCCCCAGCATTTT. Encoded protein: CASSRDRGLGQPQHF.

The genes are TRBV5-1 and TRBJ2-7, with D unresolved. Trimming took 2 bases from V and 3 from J, leaving 6 bases between them. Germline CDR1 SGHRS, CDR2 YFSETQ. This CDR3 is built from 12 residues. This chain's CDR3 is CASSLGFYEQYF. DNA for the CDR3: TGCGCCAGCAGCTTAGGGTTCTACGAGCAGTACTTC.

This clone has at least ten counts. V and J are TRBV4-1 and TRBJ1-5; TRBD1 agrees at 9 bases. CDR1 is MGHRA, CDR2 YSYEKL, per germline. This CDR3 region has 15 residues. The junction had 3 bases not matched to a gene; V was cut back by 2 bases and J by 4 bases. DNA of the CDR3: TGCGCCAGCAGCCAACGGACAGGGGCTAATCAGCCCCAGCATTTT. Its protein is CASSQRTGANQPQHF.